What follows are 27 T cell receptor beta chains derived from one specimen sequenced in a study of cytomegalovirus exposure and HLA in healthy donors. PCR employed 60 Vbeta and 13 Jbeta primers. The protocol was immunoSEQ multiplex PCR, while the TCRdb copy is restricted to in-frame clones and leaves out a portion. The sample yields about 64,000 clones, 85% seen once. Source material: PBMCs. The receptors here all came from a female donor in good health and CMV-seronegative.

The chain joins TRBV19 to TRBJ2-5, with a tentative D call TRBD1 (5 bases). Germline CDR1 is LNHDA and CDR2 is SQIVND (reference sequence). This CDR3 is built from 13 residues. Trimming took off 4 bases at V and 4 bases at J, with 10 bases between the two ends. The CDR3 protein is CASSTDRGETQYF. Here the CDR3 DNA reads TGTGCCAGTAGTACGGATAGGGGAGAGACCCAGTACTTC.

This clone was observed once. V is TRBV28 and J is TRBJ2-7; 8 bases fit TRBD2. This CDR3 comprises 14 residues. J lost 7 bases, V lost 2 bases, and 7 bases had no gene match. Germline CDR1 MDHEN, CDR2 SYDVKM. CDR3 in amino acids: CASSLDGRGYEQYF. As DNA, the CDR3 is TGTGCCAGCAGTTTAGACGGGAGGGGATATGAGCAGTACTTC.

V usage is TRBV19 and J usage is TRBJ2-5, with a weak D call TRBD1 (6 bases). Trimming pared 1 base from V and 0 bases from J, leaving 12 bases between. Germline CDR1 and CDR2: LNHDA and SQIVND (reference sequence). The CDR3 has 16 amino acids. CDR3 residues: CASSIGGGVYQETQYF. The CDR3 nucleotides are TGTGCCAGTAGTATAGGAGGGGGAGTGTACCAAGAGACCCAGTACTTC.

Concerning this clone: This specimen includes other DNA sequences encoding the same CDR3. The V call is TRBV19, the J call TRBJ2-1, with a possible D match to TRBD2 (6 bases). Trimming removed 3 bases from V and 10 bases from J, with 10 bases in between. Germline values: CDR1 LNHDA, CDR2 SQIVND (reference sequence). The length of the CDR3 is 12 residues. CDR3 coding DNA: TGTGCCAGTAGTATTGGGCTAGCGGAGCAGTTCTTC. Its translation: CASSIGLAEQFF.

This sequence joins TRBV7-2 and TRBJ2-4; no firm D call. The CDR3 sequence is 15 residues long. V gave up 2 bases and J gave up 2 bases, with 10 bases separating them. The germline CDR1 and CDR2 sequences are SGHTA and FQGNSA. Here the CDR3 reads CASSLTASSKNIQYF. The CDR3, as DNA: TGTGCCAGCAGCTTAACAGCTTCATCCAAAAACATTCAGTACTTC.

This chain connects TRBV19 to TRBJ1-6, with a possible D match to TRBD1 (6 bases). CDR1 is LNHDA, CDR2 SQIVND, per germline (reference sequence). The V end lost 7 bases, the J end lost 5 bases, and 12 bases lay between the germline ends. This CDR3 has 14 amino acids. The CDR3 DNA follows: TGTGCCAGTACCACAGGGTATGATAATTCACCCCTCCACTTT. Translation: CASTTGYDNSPLHF.

This clone was seen a few times. CDR3 sequence reads: CAWSVLPVDNEQFF. The CDR3 bases are TGTGCCTGGAGTGTACTCCCGGTCGACAATGAGCAGTTCTTC. The gene calls are TRBV30 and TRBJ2-1; D is undetermined. This CDR3 region has 14 residues. The ends were cut back, 0 bases at V and 5 bases at J, with 11 bases in the middle. Germline CDR1 GTSNPN, CDR2 SVGIG (reference sequence).

The chain couples TRBV6-1 to TRBJ1-3; 7 nucleotides line up with TRBD1. Germline CDR1 and CDR2: MNHNS and SASEGT. The ends lost 7 bases at V and 4 bases at J; junction bases unmatched: 10. The CDR3 is 15 amino acids. The CDR3 sequence: CASTGQTDSGNTIYF. As DNA, the CDR3 is TGTGCCAGCACGGGACAGACTGACTCAGGAAACACCATATATTTT.

The V call is TRBV6-8, the J call TRBJ1-5, with D hard to call. The CDR3 contains 12 residues. The V gene's germline CDR1 is MNHGY and CDR2 SAAAGT. V was pared by 3 bases and J by 15 bases, with 15 bases between. The CDR3 DNA sequence: TGTGCCAGCAGTTATCAGCCATGGAGAAGGCATTTT. Protein product: CASSYQPWRRHF.

This chain joins TRBV5-1 and TRBJ2-3, with 8 bases aligning to TRBD2. Per the germline V gene, CDR1 is SGHRS and CDR2 is YFSETQ. J was trimmed by 2 bases and V by 5 bases; bases with no gene match: 4. The CDR3 spans 14 residues. The CDR3 region has the DNA TGCGCCAGCAGGGTGACTAGCGCCACAGATACGCAGTATTTT. Translating gives CASRVTSATDTQYF.

The chain has TRBV28 and TRBJ2-7; tentative D call: TRBD1 (6 bases). Per the germline V gene, CDR1 is MDHEN and CDR2 is SYDVKM. V lost 7 bases, J lost 1 base, and 14 bases lay in between. The CDR3 loop spans 14 amino acids. The CDR3 reads CASISGTPSYEQYF. CDR3 nucleotide sequence: TGTGCCAGCATTTCCGGGACACCTTCCTACGAGCAGTACTTC.

The chain carries TRBV14 and TRBJ1-1; D uncertain. V was pared by 4 bases and J by 2 bases, with 14 bases between. Germline V gene data show CDR1 as SGHDN and CDR2 as FVKESK. The CDR3 sequence is 15 residues long. The CDR3 here is CASSRSLNANTEAFF. The CDR3 DNA is TGTGCCAGCAGCCGAAGCCTTAACGCCAACACTGAAGCTTTCTTT.

The gene calls are TRBV7-8 and TRBJ1-5; TRBD1 matches 7 bases. V lost 2 bases and J lost 6; bases outside the gene matches: 4. The CDR3 consists of 14 residues. Germline values: CDR1 SGHVS, CDR2 FQNEAQ. CDR3 residues: CASSLRQGVQPQHF. The CDR3 DNA is TGTGCCAGCAGCTTAAGGCAGGGGGTTCAGCCCCAGCATTTT.

The chain combines TRBV18 with TRBJ2-5, with D perhaps matching TRBD1 (6 bases). The CDR3 runs 14 residues. The V and J ends lost 3 bases and 0 bases respectively, with 8 bases between them. Germline CDR1 is KGHSH and CDR2 is LQKENI. CDR3 nucleotides: TGTGCCAGCTCACCGAGGACAGACCAAGAGACCCAGTACTTC. This codes for CASSPRTDQETQYF.

The gene calls are TRBV5-1 and TRBJ2-3, with TRBD1 as a possible D gene (5 bases). The length of the CDR3 is 14 residues. V lost 3 bases to trimming and J lost 1 base, with 9 bases between them. Germline V gene lookup returns CDR1 SGHRS and CDR2 YFSETQ. The CDR3 protein is CASSSGKGTDTQYF. The CDR3 DNA reads TGCGCCAGCAGCTCAGGGAAGGGCACAGATACGCAGTATTTT.

CDR3 DNA sequence: TGTGCCAGCAGCTTGTGGCTAGCGGGAGGGTCCTCATCCTACGAGCAGTACTTC. Its protein product is CASSLWLAGGSSSYEQYF. The chain carries TRBV5-5 and TRBJ2-7; 12 bases agree with TRBD2. V dropped 1 base and J dropped 1; count of bases not matched to a gene: 9. This CDR3 comprises 18 residues. Germline CDR1 SGHKS, CDR2 YYEKEE (reference sequence).

This clone appeared once. The J gene is TRBJ1-1, the V gene TRBV7-2, with D unresolved. The CDR3 spans 15 residues. V lost 1 base to trimming and J lost 2 bases, with 11 bases between them. Germline V gene lookup returns CDR1 SGHTA and CDR2 FQGNSA. DNA for the CDR3: TGTGCCAGCAGCTTAGAGAGTCGCGTTAACACTGAAGCTTTCTTT. Its protein product is CASSLESRVNTEAFF. The full variable domain, completed using reference TRBV7-2 and TRBJ1-1, is GAGVSQSPSNKVTEKGKDVELRCDPISGHTALYWYRQSLGQGLEFLIYFQGNSAPDKSGLPSDRFSAERTGGSVSTLTIQRTQQEDSAVYLCASSLESRVNTEAFFGQGTRLTVV.

The rearrangement links TRBV9 to TRBJ1-2; perhaps TRBD1 as D (6 bases). The length of the CDR3 is 14 residues. V was cut by 3 bases and J by 8 bases, with 17 bases left in between. Germline V gene sequence: CDR1 SGDLS, CDR2 YYNGEE. The chain's CDR3 is CASSDGGAGKGYTF. The CDR3 DNA sequence: TGTGCCAGCAGCGACGGGGGGGCGGGGAAAGGCTACACCTTC.

The chain joins TRBV7-8 to TRBJ2-7; a possible D gene is TRBD1 (6 bases). Trimming removed 6 bases from V and 5 bases from J, with 17 bases in between. This CDR3 is 14 amino acids long. Germline V gene lookup returns CDR1 SGHVS and CDR2 FQNEAQ. CDR3 in amino acids: CASRLSAGVNEQYF. The CDR3, as DNA: TGTGCCAGCAGGCTGTCTGCAGGGGTCAACGAGCAGTACTTC.

This clone has only a few counts. The V call is TRBV29-1, the J call TRBJ2-7, with D maybe TRBD1 (6 bases). The CDR3 totals 16 residues. Germline CDR1 is SQVTM and CDR2 is ANQGSEA. V was clipped by 2 bases and J by 2 bases, with 19 bases between them. The CDR3, as DNA: TGCAGCGTTGAACTCGGCGAGGGGGTATACGCCTACGAGCAGTACTTC. This gives the protein CSVELGEGVYAYEQYF.

The sample holds one count of this clone. V gene TRBV7-2 combines with J gene TRBJ2-5, with TRBD2 identical over 15 bases. Per the germline V gene, CDR1 is SGHTA and CDR2 is FQGNSA. With V trimmed by 5 bases and J by 3 bases, 4 bases remained unmatched. This CDR3 comprises 16 residues. DNA for the CDR3: TGTGCCAGCAGCCACCGGACTAGCGGGAGGGAAGAGACCCAGTACTTC. This gives the protein CASSHRTSGREETQYF.

The chain is built from TRBV7-8 and TRBJ1-3, with TRBD1 matching over 7 bases. V shed 5 bases and J 2 bases; nucleotides not matched to a gene: 9. Germline CDR1 SGHVS, CDR2 FQNEAQ. This CDR3 has 16 amino acids. The CDR3 sequence: CASSPRGTAAGNTIYF. The CDR3 nucleotides read TGTGCCAGCAGCCCGCGCGGGACAGCGGCTGGAAACACCATATATTTT.

The V call is TRBV6-5, the J call TRBJ2-1, with 12 bases matching TRBD2. With V trimmed by 2 bases and J by 4 bases, 0 bases remained unmatched. This CDR3 is built from 15 residues. CDR1 and CDR2 from the germline V gene are MNHEY and SVGAGI. The CDR3 DNA is TGTGCCAGCAGTTACACTAGCGGGGGGTACAATGAGCAGTTCTTC. Translating gives CASSYTSGGYNEQFF.

This chain uses TRBV28 with TRBJ2-1; 7 positions agree with TRBD2. Unmatched junction bases numbered 4, after V lost 0 bases and J lost 5 bases. Per germline, CDR1 MDHEN and CDR2 SYDVKM. CDR3 length equals 15 residues. The CDR3 region has the DNA TGTGCCAGCAGTTTATGGTCTAGCGGTCACAATGAGCAGTTCTTC. Its protein is CASSLWSSGHNEQFF.

This chain uses TRBV7-2 with TRBJ2-7; 11 bases line up with TRBD2. V trimming: 3 bases; J trimming: 7 bases; junction bases outside the gene matches: 11. CDR3 length: 16 amino acids. Germline-derived CDR1 and CDR2 are SGHTA and FQGNSA. This CDR3 is CASSFNTLAGGREQYF. The CDR3 region has the DNA TGTGCCAGCAGCTTTAACACGCTAGCGGGGGGACGGGAGCAGTACTTC.

V usage is TRBV27 and J usage is TRBJ1-2, with TRBD1 matching 7 bases. The CDR3 is 13 amino acids. Germline lookup yields CDR1 MNHEY and CDR2 SMNVEV (reference sequence). With V trimmed by 6 bases and J by 4 bases, 5 bases remained unmatched. Here the CDR3 DNA reads TGTGCCAGCAGCCCTACAGGGGTCTATGGCTACACCTTC. This sequence encodes CASSPTGVYGYTF.

The chain couples TRBV19 to TRBJ2-6; 8 bases agree with TRBD1. This CDR3 has 15 residues. The germline gives CDR1 LNHDA, CDR2 SQIVND (reference sequence). V was pared by 5 bases and J by 2 bases, with 2 bases of the junction left unmatched. The CDR3 sequence is CASSVDRAGANVLTF. The CDR3 region has the DNA TGTGCCAGTAGTGTGGACAGGGCTGGGGCCAACGTCCTGACTTTC.